This TCR beta chain emerged from a study of read filtering for tumor transcriptome and immune sequencing. Germline CDR1 reads GTSNPN; CDR2 reads SVGIG (reference sequence). CDR3 length equals 14 residues. Molecular barcoded adaptors covering alpha/delta and beta/gamma chains were used on roughly 370 ng RNA. TCRdb analysed the reads with MiXCR anew, one entry per CDR3 protein. The sample contains about 130,000 distinct CDR3 sequences, approximately 12% of which appear only once. This clonotype was seen more than once but under ten times. This receptor was obtained from a donor at least 40 years old with multiple myeloma. Material for sequencing was a population of CD138-negative cells sorted from bone marrow. The V gene is TRBV30, the J gene TRBJ2-3; the match to TRBD2 covers 7 bases. In nucleotides, the CDR3 is TGTGCGGTGGGTCGCGGGGGTAACACAGATACGCAGTATTTT. The encoded protein is CAVGRGGNTDTQYF.